This T cell receptor (beta chain) is from a study of T cell responses to AZD1222 COVID-19 vaccine. The CDR3 loop spans 13 amino acids. CDR1 is MNHEY, CDR2 SVGAGI, per germline. Between the trimmed V and J ends, which lost 8 bases and 3 bases, there was a span of 8 bases. Using immunoSEQ multiplex PCR, the repertoire was profiled, and TCRdb retains in-frame clones only, with some absent. Among tens of thousands of clones listed, 80% to 90% were seen once. The receptor's source is an adult in good health. This chain connects TRBV6-5 to TRBJ1-6; a possible D gene is TRBD1 (6 bases). The sample consisted of peripheral blood, taken on day 0 of AZD1222 vaccination. This CDR3 is CASLQGYNSPLHF. The CDR3 DNA is TGTGCCAGCTTACAGGGCTATAATTCACCCCTCCACTTT.